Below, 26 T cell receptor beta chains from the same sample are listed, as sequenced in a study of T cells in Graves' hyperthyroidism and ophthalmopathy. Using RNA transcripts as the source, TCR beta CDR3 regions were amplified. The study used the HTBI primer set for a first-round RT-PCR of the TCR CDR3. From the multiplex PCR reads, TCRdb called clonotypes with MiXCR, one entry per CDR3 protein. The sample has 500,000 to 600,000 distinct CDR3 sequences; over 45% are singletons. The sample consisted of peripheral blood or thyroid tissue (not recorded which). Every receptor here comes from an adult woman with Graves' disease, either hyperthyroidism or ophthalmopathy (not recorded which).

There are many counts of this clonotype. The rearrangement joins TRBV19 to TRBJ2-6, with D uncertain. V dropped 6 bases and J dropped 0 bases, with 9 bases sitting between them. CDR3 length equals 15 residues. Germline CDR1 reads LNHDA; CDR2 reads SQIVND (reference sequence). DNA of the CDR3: TGTGCCAGTAGACAGCCAAGCTCTGGGGCCAACGTCCTGACTTTC. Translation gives CASRQPSSGANVLTF.

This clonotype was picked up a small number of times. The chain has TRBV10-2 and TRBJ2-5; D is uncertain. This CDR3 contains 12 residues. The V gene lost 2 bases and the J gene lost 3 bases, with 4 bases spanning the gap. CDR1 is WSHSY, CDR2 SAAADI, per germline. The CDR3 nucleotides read TGCGCCAGCAGTGAGACGGAAGAGACCCAGTACTTC. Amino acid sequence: CASSETEETQYF.

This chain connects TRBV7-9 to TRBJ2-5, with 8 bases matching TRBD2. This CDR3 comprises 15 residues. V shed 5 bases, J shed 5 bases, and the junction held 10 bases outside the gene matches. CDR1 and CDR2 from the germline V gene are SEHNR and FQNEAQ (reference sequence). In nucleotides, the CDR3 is TGTGCCAGCAGCCAACCCGGACTAGCCGGGGAGACCCAGTACTTC. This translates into CASSQPGLAGETQYF.

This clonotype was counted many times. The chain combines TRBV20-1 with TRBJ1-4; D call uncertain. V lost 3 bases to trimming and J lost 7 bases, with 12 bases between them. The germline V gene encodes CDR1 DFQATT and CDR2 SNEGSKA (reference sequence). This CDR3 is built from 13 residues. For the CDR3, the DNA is TGCAGTGCTAGGGGCTTTGGGTTTGAAAAACTGTTTTTT. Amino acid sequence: CSARGFGFEKLFF.

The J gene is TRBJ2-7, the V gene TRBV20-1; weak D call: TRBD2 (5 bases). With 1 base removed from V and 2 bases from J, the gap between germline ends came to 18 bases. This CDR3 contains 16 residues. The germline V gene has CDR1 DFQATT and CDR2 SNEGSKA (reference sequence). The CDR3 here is CSARAFRYGETYEQYF. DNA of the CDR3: TGCAGTGCTAGAGCCTTCCGGTACGGGGAGACCTACGAGCAGTACTTC.

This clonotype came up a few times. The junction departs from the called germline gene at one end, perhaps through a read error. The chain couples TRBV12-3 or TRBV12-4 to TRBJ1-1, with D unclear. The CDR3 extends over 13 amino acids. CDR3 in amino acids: CAGSLEVGTEAFF. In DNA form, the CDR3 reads TGTGCCGGCAGTTTAGAGGTCGGCACTGAAGCTTTCTTT.

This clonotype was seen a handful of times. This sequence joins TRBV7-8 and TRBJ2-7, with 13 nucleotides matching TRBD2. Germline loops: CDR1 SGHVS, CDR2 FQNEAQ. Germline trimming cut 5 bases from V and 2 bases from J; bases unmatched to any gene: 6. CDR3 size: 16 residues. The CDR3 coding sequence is TGTGCCAGCAGCGAAGGACTAGCGGGAGCAACCTACGAGCAGTACTTC. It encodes CASSEGLAGATYEQYF.

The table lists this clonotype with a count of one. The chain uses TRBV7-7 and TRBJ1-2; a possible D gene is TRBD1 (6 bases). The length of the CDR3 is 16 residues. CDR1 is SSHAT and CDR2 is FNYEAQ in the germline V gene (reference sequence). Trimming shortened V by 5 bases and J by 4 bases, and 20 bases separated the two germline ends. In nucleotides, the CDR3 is TGTGCCAGCAGCCAAGTGGCGGGGGCTGGCGGCTATGGCTACACCTTC. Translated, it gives CASSQVAGAGGYGYTF.

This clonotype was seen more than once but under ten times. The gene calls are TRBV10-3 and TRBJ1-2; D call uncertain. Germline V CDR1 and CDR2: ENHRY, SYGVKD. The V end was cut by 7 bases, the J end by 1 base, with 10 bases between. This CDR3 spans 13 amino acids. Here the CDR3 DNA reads TGTGCCATCACAGCAGGTCTTAACTATGGCTACACCTTC. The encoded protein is CAITAGLNYGYTF.

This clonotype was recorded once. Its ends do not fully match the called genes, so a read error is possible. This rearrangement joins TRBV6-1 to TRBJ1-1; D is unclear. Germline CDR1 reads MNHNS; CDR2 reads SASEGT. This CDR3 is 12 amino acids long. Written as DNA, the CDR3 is TGTGCCATCAGTGAAGGCCTCACTGAAGCTTTCTTT. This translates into CAISEGLTEAFF.

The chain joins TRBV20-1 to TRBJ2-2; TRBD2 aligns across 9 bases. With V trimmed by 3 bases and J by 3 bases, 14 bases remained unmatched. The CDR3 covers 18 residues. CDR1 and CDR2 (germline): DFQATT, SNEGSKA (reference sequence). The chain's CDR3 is CSARTLSGTSGYTGELFF. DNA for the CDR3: TGCAGTGCTAGGACACTCTCGGGAACTAGCGGGTACACCGGGGAGCTGTTTTTT.

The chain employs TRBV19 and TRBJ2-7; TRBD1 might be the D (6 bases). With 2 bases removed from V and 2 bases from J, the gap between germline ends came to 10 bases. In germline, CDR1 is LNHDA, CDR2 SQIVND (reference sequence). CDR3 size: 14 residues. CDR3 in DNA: TGTGCCAGTAGTATACGGACAGACACCTACGAGCAGTACTTC. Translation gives CASSIRTDTYEQYF.

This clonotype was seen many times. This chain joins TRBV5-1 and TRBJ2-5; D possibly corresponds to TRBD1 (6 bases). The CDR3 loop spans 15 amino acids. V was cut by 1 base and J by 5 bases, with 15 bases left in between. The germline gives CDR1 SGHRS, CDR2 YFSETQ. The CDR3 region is CASSLLGTSSETQYF. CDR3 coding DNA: TGCGCCAGCAGCTTGCTTGGGACATCGTCCGAGACCCAGTACTTC.

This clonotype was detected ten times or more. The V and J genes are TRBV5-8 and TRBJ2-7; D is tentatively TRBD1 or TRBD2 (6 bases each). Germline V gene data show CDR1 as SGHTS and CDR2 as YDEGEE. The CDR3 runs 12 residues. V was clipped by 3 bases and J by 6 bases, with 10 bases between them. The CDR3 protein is CASSSRGGEQYF. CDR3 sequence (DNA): TGTGCCAGCAGCTCCAGGGGAGGCGAGCAGTACTTC. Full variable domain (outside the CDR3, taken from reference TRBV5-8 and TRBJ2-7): EAGVTQSPTHLIKTRGQQATLRCSPISGHTSVYWYQQALGLGLQFLLWYDEGEERNRGNFPPRFSGRQFPNYSSELNVNALELEDSALYLCASSSRGGEQYFGPGTRLTVT.

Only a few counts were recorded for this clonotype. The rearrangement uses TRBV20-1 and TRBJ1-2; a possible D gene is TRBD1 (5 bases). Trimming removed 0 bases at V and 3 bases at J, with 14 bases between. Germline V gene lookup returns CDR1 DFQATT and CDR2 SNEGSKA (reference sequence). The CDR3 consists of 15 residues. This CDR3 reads CSAREGLRGDYGYTF. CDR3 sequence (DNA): TGCAGTGCTAGAGAGGGCCTGAGGGGTGACTATGGCTACACCTTC.

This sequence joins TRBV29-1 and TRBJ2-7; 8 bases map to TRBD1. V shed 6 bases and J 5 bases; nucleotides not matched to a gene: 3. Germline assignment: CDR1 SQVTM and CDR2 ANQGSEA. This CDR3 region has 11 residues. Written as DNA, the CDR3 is TGCAGCGTCCGACAGGGGAACGAGCAGTACTTC. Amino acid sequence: CSVRQGNEQYF.

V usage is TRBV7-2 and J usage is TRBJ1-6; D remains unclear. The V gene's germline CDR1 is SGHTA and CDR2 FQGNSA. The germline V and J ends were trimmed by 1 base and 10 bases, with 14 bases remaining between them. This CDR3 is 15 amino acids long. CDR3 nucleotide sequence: TGTGCCAGCAGCTTAGAGTTGCAGTGGAGGTCACCCCTCCACTTT. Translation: CASSLELQWRSPLHF.

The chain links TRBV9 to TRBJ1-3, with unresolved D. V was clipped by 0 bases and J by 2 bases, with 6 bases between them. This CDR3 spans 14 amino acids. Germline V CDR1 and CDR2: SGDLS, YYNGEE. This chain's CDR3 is CASSVDVAGNTIYF. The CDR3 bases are TGTGCCAGCAGCGTAGACGTTGCTGGAAACACCATATATTTT.

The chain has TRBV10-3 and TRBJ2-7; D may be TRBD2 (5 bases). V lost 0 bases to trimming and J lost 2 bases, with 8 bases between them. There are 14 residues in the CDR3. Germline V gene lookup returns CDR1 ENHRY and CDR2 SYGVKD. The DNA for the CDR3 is TGTGCCATCAGTGAGTCGGCCGGGACCTACGAGCAGTACTTC. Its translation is CAISESAGTYEQYF.

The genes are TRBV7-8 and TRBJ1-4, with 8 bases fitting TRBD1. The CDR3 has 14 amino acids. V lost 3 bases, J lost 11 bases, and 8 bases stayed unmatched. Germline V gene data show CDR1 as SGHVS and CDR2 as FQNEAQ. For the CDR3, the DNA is TGTGCCAGCAGCTTGACAGGGGACCTTGGGAAACTGTTTTTT. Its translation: CASSLTGDLGKLFF.

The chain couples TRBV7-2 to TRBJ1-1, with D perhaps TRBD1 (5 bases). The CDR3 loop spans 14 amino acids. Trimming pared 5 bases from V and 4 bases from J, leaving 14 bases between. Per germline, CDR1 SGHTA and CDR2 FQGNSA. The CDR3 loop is CASSPYIGGTEAFF. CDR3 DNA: TGTGCCAGCAGCCCTTATATTGGGGGCACTGAAGCTTTCTTT.

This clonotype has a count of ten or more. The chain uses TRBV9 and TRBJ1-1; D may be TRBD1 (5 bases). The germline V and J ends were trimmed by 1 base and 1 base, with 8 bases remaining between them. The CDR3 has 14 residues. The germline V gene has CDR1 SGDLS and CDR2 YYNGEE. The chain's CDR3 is CASSVQGSNTEAFF. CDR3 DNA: TGTGCCAGCAGCGTACAGGGATCGAACACTGAAGCTTTCTTT.

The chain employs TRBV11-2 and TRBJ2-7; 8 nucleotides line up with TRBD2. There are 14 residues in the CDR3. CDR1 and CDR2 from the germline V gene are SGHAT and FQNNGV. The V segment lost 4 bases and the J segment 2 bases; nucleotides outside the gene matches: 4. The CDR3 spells CASSSGAGAYEQYF. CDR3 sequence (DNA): TGTGCCAGCAGCTCAGGAGCGGGAGCCTACGAGCAGTACTTC.

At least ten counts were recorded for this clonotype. This CDR3 is CASSSYTDNYGYTF. The CDR3 DNA follows: TGTGCCAGCAGTTCCTACACAGATAACTATGGCTACACCTTC. V is TRBV12-3 or TRBV12-4 and J is TRBJ1-2; no clear D. Trimming cost V 4 bases and J 1 base, with 10 bases left between them. This CDR3 has 14 amino acids.

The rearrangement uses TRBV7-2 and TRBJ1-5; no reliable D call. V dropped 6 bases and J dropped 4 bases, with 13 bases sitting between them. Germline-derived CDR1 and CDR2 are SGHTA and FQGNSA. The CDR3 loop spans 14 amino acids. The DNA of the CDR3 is TGTGCCAGCAGTGAAGTGCCCTTAAATCAGCCCCAGCATTTT. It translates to CASSEVPLNQPQHF.

The CDR3: CASRRWLSTDSPLHF. The CDR3 nucleotides read TGTGCCAGCAGGCGATGGCTCTCGACGGATTCACCCCTCCACTTT. This rearrangement joins TRBV2 to TRBJ1-6; the D is unclear. Looked up from germline, CDR1 is SNHLY and CDR2 is FYNNEI. The CDR3 extends over 15 amino acids. V lost 6 bases, J lost 8 bases, and 17 bases lay in between.